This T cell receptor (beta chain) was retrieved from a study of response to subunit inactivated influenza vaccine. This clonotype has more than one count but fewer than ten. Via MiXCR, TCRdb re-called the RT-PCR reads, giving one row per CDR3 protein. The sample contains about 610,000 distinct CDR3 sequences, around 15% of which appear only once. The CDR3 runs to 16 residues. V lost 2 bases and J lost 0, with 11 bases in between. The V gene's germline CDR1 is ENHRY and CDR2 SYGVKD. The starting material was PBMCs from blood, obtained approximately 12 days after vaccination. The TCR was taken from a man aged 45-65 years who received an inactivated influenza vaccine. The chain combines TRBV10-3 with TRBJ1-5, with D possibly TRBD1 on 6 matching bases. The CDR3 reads CAISEARTASNQPQHF. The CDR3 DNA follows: TGTGCCATCAGTGAGGCCCGGACAGCTAGCAATCAGCCCCAGCATTTT.